A single TCR beta chain is shown here with its context. These data are taken from a study of blood T cell repertoires in COVID-19. Repertoires were generated with immunoSEQ multiplex PCR, while TCRdb's copy carries only in-frame clones and drops some. The sample contains about 150,000 clones, 75% to 90% of which appear only once. CDR3 length equals 15 residues. CDR1 SGHVS and CDR2 FQNEAQ come from the germline V gene. With 3 bases removed from V and 0 bases from J, the gap between germline ends came to 9 bases. This chain uses TRBV7-8 with TRBJ2-1; D may be TRBD1 (6 bases). Sequenced: peripheral blood. The clonotype comes from a woman aged 60-75 years with COVID-19, enrolled during active disease. The CDR3 loop is CASSLQGTSYNEQFF. The CDR3 region has the DNA TGTGCCAGCAGCTTGCAGGGGACCTCCTACAATGAGCAGTTCTTC.